The rows below give T cell receptor beta chains drawn from one sample of a study of OX40 agonist ivuxolimab in advanced cancers. The assay was immunoSEQ multiplex PCR, and TCRdb's table has in-frame clones only and misses some. The sample consists of 58,000 or so clones, roughly nine tenths of them appearing once. The source material was CD4+ or CD8+ T cells sorted from blood, sampled in a trial of the OX40 agonist ivuxolimab. The source is an adult with an advanced solid tumor such as melanoma, head and neck, liver or kidney cancer. CDR3s include the opening cysteine and the closing phenylalanine or tryptophan. Each record gives: D gene, V gene, clone size, J gene, CDR3 protein, CDR3 DNA. The D gene is left open where the match is weak. Clone size, where shown, is once, few, many, or a class for clones that have expanded.

NA	TRBV5-5	NA	TRBJ2-7	CASSLTGGSPYEQYF	TGTGCCAGCAGCCTGACTGGTGGCAGCCCCTACGAGCAGTACTTC
TRBD1	TRBV19	NA	TRBJ2-1	CASSLTGAYNEQFF	TGTGCCAGTAGCTTGACAGGGGCCTACAATGAGCAGTTCTTC
TRBD1	TRBV6-6	NA	TRBJ1-5	CASRLGQENQPQHF	TGTGCCAGCAGACTAGGACAGGAAAATCAGCCCCAGCATTTT
TRBD1	TRBV5-1	NA	TRBJ1-4	CASSSGTGDEKLFF	TGCGCCAGCAGCTCCGGGACAGGGGATGAAAAACTGTTTTTT
NA	TRBV6-5	NA	TRBJ1-1	CASKVVRSRTEAFF	TGTGCCAGCAAGGTGGTCCGCTCTCGCACTGAAGCTTTCTTT
NA	TRBV7-8	once	TRBJ2-3	CASSPERVSTDTQYF	TGTGCCAGCAGCCCGGAGCGGGTTAGCACAGATACGCAGTATTTT
NA	TRBV27	NA	TRBJ1-5	CANSGRSNQPQHF	TGTGCCAACTCGGGACGGAGCAATCAGCCCCAGCATTTT
NA	TRBV18	NA	TRBJ2-7	CASSPPQGGKAYEQYF	TGTGCCAGCTCACCCCCCCAGGGCGGCAAAGCCTACGAGCAGTACTTC
TRBD2	TRBV28	once	TRBJ2-7	CASTGTSGRTSYEQYF	TGTGCCAGCACCGGGACTAGCGGGAGAACCTCCTACGAGCAGTACTTC
TRBD2	TRBV28	NA	TRBJ2-3	CASSLRGASGRFTDTQYF	TGTGCCAGCAGTTTAAGGGGGGCTAGCGGGCGCTTCACAGATACGCAGTATTTT
TRBD2	TRBV27	NA	TRBJ2-3	CASSLSAGGGTDTQYF	TGTGCCAGCAGTTTATCGGCGGGAGGGGGCACAGATACGCAGTATTTT
NA	TRBV5-8	NA	TRBJ2-5	CASSRGTINQETQYF	TGTGCCAGCAGTAGGGGGACCATAAACCAAGAGACCCAGTACTTC
NA	TRBV7-8	NA	TRBJ2-1	CASSPRTANNEQFF	TGTGCCAGCAGCCCTCGGACAGCAAACAATGAGCAGTTCTTC
NA	TRBV19	NA	TRBJ2-3	CASSMMARQYF	TGTGCCAGTAGTATGATGGCCAGACAGTATTTT
NA	TRBV12-2	NA	TRBJ1-1	CASRLPRVANTEAFF	TGTGCAAGTCGCTTACCGAGGGTGGCGAACACTGAAGCTTTCTTT
NA	TRBV10-3	NA	TRBJ1-2	CAISEISGRTNYGYTF	TGTGCCATCAGTGAAATCTCGGGACGGACTAACTATGGCTACACCTTC
NA	TRBV30	NA	TRBJ2-2	CAWSLRTATGELFF	TGTGCCTGGAGTCTTAGGACAGCCACCGGGGAGCTGTTTTTT
NA	TRBV5-1	NA	TRBJ2-7	CASSPTPSYEQYF	TGCGCCAGCAGCCCAACACCGTCCTACGAGCAGTACTTC
NA	TRBV5-1	NA	TRBJ2-7	CASSPGGGNYEQYF	TGCGCCAGCAGCCCCGGAGGGGGGAACTACGAGCAGTACTTC
NA	TRBV28	NA	TRBJ2-5	CASSPALAIETQYF	TGTGCCAGCAGTCCGGCCCTAGCAATAGAGACCCAGTACTTC
NA	TRBV5-4	NA	TRBJ2-5	CASSLSQGNQETQYF	TGTGCCAGCAGCTTGTCTCAGGGTAACCAAGAGACCCAGTACTTC
NA	TRBV19	NA	TRBJ1-1	CASSQRPERTEAFF	TGTGCCAGTAGCCAAAGACCGGAGAGGACTGAAGCTTTCTTT
NA	TRBV6-1	NA	TRBJ2-1	CASSFGQSSYNEQFF	TGTGCCAGCAGCTTCGGACAGAGCTCCTACAATGAGCAGTTCTTC
NA	TRBV19	NA	TRBJ2-6	CASSLGYSGANVLTF	TGTGCCAGTAGCCTAGGGTACTCTGGGGCCAACGTCCTGACTTTC
NA	TRBV19	NA	TRBJ1-2	CASSIDSGAYGYTF	TGTGCCAGTAGTATAGATTCAGGGGCCTATGGCTACACCTTC
NA	TRBV10-3	few	TRBJ1-3	CAMQSGSGNTIYF	TGTGCCATGCAGTCCGGCTCTGGAAACACCATATATTTT
NA	TRBV18	once	TRBJ2-1	CASSPSGDNEQFF	TGTGCCAGCTCACCTTCCGGGGACAATGAGCAGTTCTTC
NA	TRBV5-1	NA	TRBJ2-5	CASSLKTEETQYF	TGCGCCAGCAGCCTTAAGACGGAGGAGACCCAGTACTTC
NA	TRBV10-2	NA	TRBJ1-5	CASSEGARQPQHF	TGCGCCAGCAGTGAGGGGGCTAGGCAGCCCCAGCATTTT
NA	TRBV28	NA	TRBJ2-7	CASSSTYPARGVYEQYF	TGTGCCAGCAGCTCCACGTACCCGGCCAGGGGAGTCTACGAGCAGTACTTC
TRBD1	TRBV11-2	once	TRBJ1-2	CASSRTGPGYTF	TGTGCCAGCAGCCGGACAGGCCCCGGCTACACCTTC
NA	TRBV18	once	TRBJ2-5	CASSPPRGQETQYF	TGTGCCAGCTCACCACCTCGGGGGCAGGAGACCCAGTACTTC
NA	TRBV30	NA	TRBJ1-5	CAWSVGDSNQPQHF	TGTGCCTGGAGTGTAGGAGATAGCAATCAGCCCCAGCATTTT
TRBD2	TRBV27	NA	TRBJ2-5	CASSPWASGSQETQYF	TGTGCCAGCAGTCCATGGGCTAGCGGGTCTCAAGAGACCCAGTACTTC
TRBD2	TRBV19	NA	TRBJ2-3	CASSIGLAGGADTQYF	TGTGCCAGTAGTATTGGACTAGCGGGAGGCGCAGATACGCAGTATTTT
TRBD1	TRBV25-1	NA	TRBJ2-2	CASKQGNRGDGELFF	TGTGCCAGCAAACAGGGGAACAGGGGTGACGGGGAGCTGTTTTTT
TRBD1	TRBV19	NA	TRBJ2-2	CASSAFKTGGSGELFF	TGTGCCAGTAGTGCATTCAAGACAGGGGGGTCCGGGGAGCTGTTTTTT